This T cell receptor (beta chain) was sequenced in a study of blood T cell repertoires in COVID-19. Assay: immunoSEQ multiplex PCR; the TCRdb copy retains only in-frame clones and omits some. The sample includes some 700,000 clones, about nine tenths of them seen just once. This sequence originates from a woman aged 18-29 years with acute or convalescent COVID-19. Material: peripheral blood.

DNA of the CDR3: TGTGCCAGCAGTGTGGGCAGAACTAATTCACCCCTCCACTTT. Protein product: CASSVGRTNSPLHF. This chain connects TRBV2 to TRBJ1-6, with D unclear. With 4 bases removed from V and 6 bases from J, the gap between germline ends came to 10 bases. Germline V CDR1 and CDR2: SNHLY, FYNNEI. This CDR3 has 14 amino acids.